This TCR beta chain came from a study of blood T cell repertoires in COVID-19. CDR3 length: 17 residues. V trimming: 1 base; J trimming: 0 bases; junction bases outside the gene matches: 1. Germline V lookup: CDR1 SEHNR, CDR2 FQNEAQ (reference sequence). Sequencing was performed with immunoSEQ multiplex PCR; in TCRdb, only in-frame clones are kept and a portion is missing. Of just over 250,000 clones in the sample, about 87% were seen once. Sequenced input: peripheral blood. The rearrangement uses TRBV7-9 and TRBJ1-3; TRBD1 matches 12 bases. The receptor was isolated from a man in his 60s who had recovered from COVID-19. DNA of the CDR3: TGTGCCAGCAGCTTAGGGGACAGGGGGCGCTCTGGAAACACCATATATTTT. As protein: CASSLGDRGRSGNTIYF.